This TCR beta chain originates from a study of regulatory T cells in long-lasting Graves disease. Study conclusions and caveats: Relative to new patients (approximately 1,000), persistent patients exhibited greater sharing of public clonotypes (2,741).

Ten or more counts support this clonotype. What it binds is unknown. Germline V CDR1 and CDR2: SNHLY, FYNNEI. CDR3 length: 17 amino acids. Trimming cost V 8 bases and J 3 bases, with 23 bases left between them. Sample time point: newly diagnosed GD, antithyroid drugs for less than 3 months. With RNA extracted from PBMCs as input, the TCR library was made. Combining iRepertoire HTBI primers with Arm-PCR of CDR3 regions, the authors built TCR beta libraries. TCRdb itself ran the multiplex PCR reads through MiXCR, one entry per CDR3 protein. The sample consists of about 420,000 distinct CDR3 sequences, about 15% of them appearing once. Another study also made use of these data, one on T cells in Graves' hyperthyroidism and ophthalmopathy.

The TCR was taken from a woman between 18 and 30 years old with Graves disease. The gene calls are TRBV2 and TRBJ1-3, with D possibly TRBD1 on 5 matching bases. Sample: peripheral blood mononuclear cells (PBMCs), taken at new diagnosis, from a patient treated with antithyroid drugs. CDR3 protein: CASGRRDGGIFGNTIYF. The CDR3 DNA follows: TGTGCCAGCGGGCGTCGGGACGGAGGCATATTTGGAAACACCATATATTTT.